The 20 T cell receptor beta chains below come from one sample, sequenced in a study of radiotherapy plus CTLA-4 blockade in lung cancer. The method was immunoSEQ multiplex PCR; TCRdb's version includes in-frame clones alone and lacks a portion of them. The sample yields around 59,000 clones, approximately 65% seen once. This specimen was peripheral blood, taken from a patient treated with radiotherapy plus ipilimumab. The receptors originated from a human donor with non-small cell lung cancer whose response to radiotherapy plus ipilimumab could not be evaluated.

The rearrangement uses TRBV6-1 and TRBJ1-6; TRBD1 matches at 9 bases. J gave up 14 bases and V 5 bases, and 10 bases lay outside the gene matches. Germline CDR1 is MNHNS and CDR2 is SASEGT. The CDR3 sequence is 14 residues long. Written as DNA, the CDR3 is TGTGCCAGCAGTCCCCACAGGGGGCGGGCCTCCCTCCACTTT. It specifies CASSPHRGRASLHF.

In DNA form, the CDR3 reads TGTGCCTGGAGTAATGCGGGGGCCTGGCAGCCCCAGCATTTT. Translation gives CAWSNAGAWQPQHF. The V call is TRBV30, the J call TRBJ1-5, with D possibly TRBD1 on 6 matching bases. The V and J ends lost 2 bases and 7 bases respectively, with 15 bases between them. The length of the CDR3 is 14 residues. Germline CDR1 and CDR2: GTSNPN and SVGIG (reference sequence). Full variable domain (outside the CDR3, taken from reference TRBV30 and TRBJ1-5): SQTIHQWPATLVQPVGSPLSLECTVEGTSNPNLYWYRQAAGRGLQLLFYSVGIGQISSEVPQNLSASRPQDRQFILSSKKLLLSDSGFYLCAWSNAGAWQPQHFGDGTRLSIL.

This clone was counted between two and nine times. The chain carries TRBV7-2 and TRBJ2-4; 8 bases agree with TRBD2. The germline V gene has CDR1 SGHTA and CDR2 FQGNSA. V trimming: 5 bases; J trimming: 0 bases; junction bases outside the gene matches: 15. This CDR3 region has 19 residues. CDR3 DNA sequence: TGTGCCAGCAGCCGCGGGGGGTCCTCCCTAACCATAGCCAAAAACATTCAGTACTTC. This translates into CASSRGGSSLTIAKNIQYF.

The rearrangement uses TRBV11-1 and TRBJ2-1; maybe TRBD1 (5 bases). The V and J ends lost 7 bases and 8 bases respectively, with 21 bases between them. Germline CDR1 and CDR2: SGHAT and FQDESV (reference sequence). The CDR3 extends over 15 amino acids. The CDR3 coding sequence is TGTGCCAGCACCTTTGGGGCAGGGCCTACAGATGAGCAGTTCTTC. Protein product: CASTFGAGPTDEQFF.

The CDR3 DNA sequence: TGTGCCAGCAGCTTAGCGGCGCAGGGCACAGATACGCAGTATTTT. Protein product: CASSLAAQGTDTQYF. This chain links TRBV7-9 with TRBJ2-3; D is unclear. Trimming stripped 0 bases from V and 1 base from J, with 8 bases between. This CDR3 spans 15 amino acids. CDR1 is SEHNR, CDR2 FQNEAQ, per germline (reference sequence).

On this clone itself: Other DNA sequences in the sample encode the same CDR3. The chain employs TRBV7-2 and TRBJ2-7, with D unclear. CDR3 length equals 13 residues. V shed 1 base and J shed 3 bases, with 7 bases lying between them. Germline CDR1 is SGHTA and CDR2 is FQGNSA. Here the CDR3 DNA reads TGTGCCAGCAGCTTAGTAAGGAGCTACGAGCAGTACTTC. The encoded protein is CASSLVRSYEQYF.

This clone appeared a single time. The gene calls are TRBV27 and TRBJ1-2; the D gene is possibly TRBD1 (6 bases). Germline values: CDR1 MNHEY, CDR2 SMNVEV (reference sequence). The CDR3 is made up of 14 amino acids. V dropped 2 bases and J dropped 4 bases, with 11 bases sitting between them. CDR3: CASSLRGNPYGYTF. The CDR3 DNA follows: TGTGCCAGCAGTTTAAGGGGGAACCCCTATGGCTACACCTTC.

The table lists this clone with a count of one. This chain connects TRBV7-2 to TRBJ2-4, with TRBD1 matching over 10 bases. From germline, CDR1 is SGHTA and CDR2 FQGNSA. Trimming at V came to 5 bases and at J to 11 bases, leaving 9 bases not matched to a gene. The CDR3 spans 14 residues. The CDR3 protein is CASSPPGTGDFQYF. In nucleotides, the CDR3 is TGTGCCAGCAGCCCCCCAGGGACAGGGGACTTTCAGTACTTC.

This clone came up once. V gene TRBV2 combines with J gene TRBJ2-3, with 11 bases aligning to TRBD1. J gave up 2 bases and V 7 bases, and 5 bases lay outside the gene matches. Germline-derived CDR1 and CDR2 are SNHLY and FYNNEI. The length of the CDR3 is 15 residues. CDR3 in DNA: TGTGCCAGCATCCCGGACAGGGGGCCCACAGATACGCAGTATTTT. Translation gives CASIPDRGPTDTQYF.

CDR3 residues: CASSVRPWSEKLFF. Here the CDR3 DNA reads TGTGCCAGCAGCGTACGTCCTTGGAGTGAAAAACTGTTTTTT. The chain employs TRBV9 and TRBJ1-4; D gene ambiguous. Trimming removed 1 base from V and 7 bases from J, with 11 bases in between. The CDR3 sequence is 14 residues long. CDR1 and CDR2 (germline): SGDLS, YYNGEE.

V gene TRBV5-4 combines with J gene TRBJ2-7, with D possibly TRBD1 on 5 matching bases. This CDR3 has 19 amino acids. Germline loops: CDR1 SGHNT, CDR2 YYREEE (reference sequence). V lost 1 base, J lost 7 bases, and 30 bases lay in between. CDR3 protein: CASSLTLIRTLIGPREQYF. CDR3 nucleotides: TGTGCCAGCAGCTTGACGCTGATCCGGACACTCATAGGGCCCCGTGAGCAGTACTTC.

The genes are TRBV5-1 and TRBJ2-5; 7 bases agree with TRBD1. The DNA end is more similar to TRBJ2-7, so the J call may be wrong. The CDR3 has 14 amino acids. Germline CDR1 is SGHRS and CDR2 is YFSETQ. CDR3 loop: CASSLGDSSYEQYF. The CDR3 region has the DNA TGCGCCAGCAGCTTGGGGGACAGCTCCTACGAGCAGTACTTC.

The chain has TRBV6-1 and TRBJ1-2; D is unclear. The CDR3 has 14 residues. CDR1 and CDR2 (germline): MNHNS, SASEGT. V lost 5 bases to trimming and J lost 6 bases, with 16 bases between them. The CDR3 coding sequence is TGTGCCAGCAGTTATAAAGGGAGTAGGGATGGCTACACCTTC. Encoded protein: CASSYKGSRDGYTF.

Here the CDR3 DNA reads TGCGCCAGCAGAGTGGGGGCGATAGAAGAAGAGACCCAGTACTTC. Its protein is CASRVGAIEEETQYF. The genes are TRBV5-1 and TRBJ2-5; D may be TRBD1 (6 bases). The V gene's germline CDR1 is SGHRS and CDR2 YFSETQ. The CDR3 consists of 15 residues. The V end was cut by 5 bases, the J end by 3 bases, with 17 bases between.

In its sample, this clone was seen a few times. The chain couples TRBV7-9 to TRBJ1-4; TRBD1 might be the D (6 bases). Germline V gene sequence: CDR1 SEHNR, CDR2 FQNEAQ (reference sequence). CDR3 length: 15 amino acids. Trimming cost V 5 bases and J 0 bases, with 10 bases left between them. The CDR3 DNA reads TGTGCCAGCAGCCGACGACAGGCAACTAATGAAAAACTGTTTTTT. It translates to CASSRRQATNEKLFF.

The chain employs TRBV7-2 and TRBJ1-2; D is unresolved. The V end was cut by 3 bases, the J end by 3 bases, with 8 bases between. CDR1 and CDR2 from the germline V gene are SGHTA and FQGNSA. CDR3 size: 13 residues. Here the CDR3 reads CASSFIEDYGYTF. The CDR3 DNA is TGTGCCAGCAGCTTTATAGAGGACTATGGCTACACCTTC.

This sequence joins TRBV7-9 and TRBJ2-3, with unresolved D. The V end lost 5 bases, the J end lost 4 bases, and 13 bases lay between the germline ends. The CDR3 loop spans 14 amino acids. Germline CDR1 and CDR2: SEHNR and FQNEAQ (reference sequence). Here the CDR3 DNA reads TGTGCCAGCAGCCCTAGGCTAGTTTCAGATACGCAGTATTTT. This encodes CASSPRLVSDTQYF.

V and J are TRBV1 and TRBJ2-3; the table's D gene call, TRBD2, was not cross checked with the DNA. TRBV1 is flagged as a pseudogene. The CDR3 length is 17 residues. The CDR3 DNA sequence: TGCACCAGCAGCCAAAGAGGACTAGCTCGCCCCACAGATACGCAGTATTTT. Encoded protein: CTSSQRGLARPTDTQYF.

The CDR3 region is CASSPPLQGWNEQFF. The CDR3 region has the DNA TGTGCCAGCTCACCACCGCTCCAGGGATGGAATGAGCAGTTCTTC. The chain uses TRBV18 and TRBJ2-1; possibly TRBD1 for D (5 bases). This CDR3 comprises 15 residues. Trimming pared 0 bases from V and 7 bases from J, leaving 13 bases between. Germline loops: CDR1 KGHSH, CDR2 LQKENI.

This clone was seen more than once but under ten times. This chain connects TRBV4-3 to TRBJ2-2; 12 nucleotides match TRBD1. Germline lookup yields CDR1 LGHNA and CDR2 YSLEER. This CDR3 spans 19 amino acids. V was clipped by 1 base and J by 3 bases; unmatched bases: 9. CDR3 sequence (DNA): TGCGCCAGCAGCCAAGGAAAAGCCGGGACAGGGGGCGACACCGGGGAGCTGTTTTTT. It specifies CASSQGKAGTGGDTGELFF.